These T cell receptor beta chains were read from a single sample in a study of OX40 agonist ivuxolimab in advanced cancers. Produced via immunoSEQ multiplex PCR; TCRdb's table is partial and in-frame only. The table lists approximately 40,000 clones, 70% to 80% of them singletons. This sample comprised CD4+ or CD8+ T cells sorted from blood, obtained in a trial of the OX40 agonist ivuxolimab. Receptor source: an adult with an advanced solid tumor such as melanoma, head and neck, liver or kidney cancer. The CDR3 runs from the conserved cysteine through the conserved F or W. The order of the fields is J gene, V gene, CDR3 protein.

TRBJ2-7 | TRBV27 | CASSPGGGYSYEQYF
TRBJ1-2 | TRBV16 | CASSQSGRGDGYTF
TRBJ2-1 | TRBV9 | CASSVEEAAGHSYNEQFF
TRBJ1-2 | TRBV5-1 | CASSPWGPQQYGYTF
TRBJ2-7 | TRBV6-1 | CASSEAPSRAEQYF
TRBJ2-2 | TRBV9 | CASSPGGPGELFF
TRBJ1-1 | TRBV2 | CASSERGLTEAFF
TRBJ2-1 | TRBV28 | CASATGHGVGSYNEQFF
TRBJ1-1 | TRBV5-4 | CASNEGADTEAFF
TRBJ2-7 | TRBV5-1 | CASSPDRFTYEQYF
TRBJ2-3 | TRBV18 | CASSPLGRSTDTQYF